The next 16 T cell receptor beta chains were all read from a single sample in a study of blood T cell repertoires in COVID-19. The method was immunoSEQ multiplex PCR; TCRdb's version includes in-frame clones alone and lacks a portion of them. The profile shows a few hundred thousand clones, 86% of them singletons. Sequencing input: peripheral blood. The receptors here all came from a man in his fifties or sixties with acute or convalescent COVID-19.

The rearrangement joins TRBV28 to TRBJ1-5, with 11 positions matching TRBD1. The CDR3 is 16 amino acids. J gave up 9 bases and V 3 bases, and 10 bases lay outside the gene matches. The germline CDR1 and CDR2 sequences are MDHEN and SYDVKM. CDR3 sequence reads: CASSFAGQGARWPQHF. For the CDR3, the DNA is TGTGCCAGCAGTTTCGCCGGACAGGGGGCGAGATGGCCCCAGCATTTT.

A note on this clone: Other DNA sequences within the sample encode an identical CDR3. The V and J genes are TRBV27 and TRBJ1-2; the match to TRBD1 covers 7 bases. Germline V gene data show CDR1 as MNHEY and CDR2 as SMNVEV (reference sequence). The trim removed 2 bases at V and 4 bases at J, leaving 4 bases unmatched. This CDR3 comprises 14 residues. The CDR3 nucleotides are TGTGCCAGCAGTTTAAAGGGGGCCTCCTATGGCTACACCTTC. This encodes CASSLKGASYGYTF.

This rearrangement joins TRBV27 to TRBJ1-5; D unclear. This CDR3 contains 13 residues. The V and J ends lost 3 bases and 4 bases respectively, with 7 bases between them. Germline values: CDR1 MNHEY, CDR2 SMNVEV (reference sequence). This CDR3 reads CASSFSHNQPQHF. The CDR3 coding sequence is TGTGCCAGCAGTTTTTCACATAATCAGCCCCAGCATTTT.

The V gene is TRBV18, the J gene TRBJ2-7; 7 bases map to TRBD1. CDR1 is KGHSH, CDR2 LQKENI, per germline. J gave up 3 bases and V 2 bases, and 7 bases lay outside the gene matches. This CDR3 is 15 amino acids long. CDR3 nucleotide sequence: TGTGCCAGCTCACCATCCCGGGCAGGGGGCTACGAGCAGTACTTC. Amino acid sequence: CASSPSRAGGYEQYF.

This chain links TRBV6-6 with TRBJ2-1; 12 bases align to TRBD2. V shed 2 bases and J 6 bases; nucleotides not matched to a gene: 5. CDR1 is MNHNY and CDR2 is SVGAGI in the germline V gene (reference sequence). The CDR3 loop spans 16 amino acids. The CDR3 protein is CASSYPRLAGANEQFF. Written as DNA, the CDR3 is TGTGCCAGCAGTTACCCTCGACTAGCGGGAGCCAATGAGCAGTTCTTC.

Concerning this clone: Other DNA sequences within the sample encode an identical CDR3. This CDR3 is CASSLGQFNQPQHF. CDR3 DNA: TGTGCCAGCAGTTTGGGACAGTTCAATCAGCCCCAGCATTTT. The chain links TRBV28 to TRBJ1-5; 7 nucleotides align to TRBD1. CDR1 and CDR2 from the germline V gene are MDHEN and SYDVKM. The length of the CDR3 is 14 residues. With 3 bases clipped from V and 3 bases from J, the junction kept 2 bases outside the gene matches.

The V and J genes are TRBV27 and TRBJ2-3; 7 bases are shared with TRBD1. Germline V CDR1 and CDR2: MNHEY, SMNVEV (reference sequence). V was pared by 2 bases and J by 2 bases, with 4 bases of the junction left unmatched. The CDR3 consists of 15 residues. CDR3 in amino acids: CASSLETGYTDTQYF. CDR3 DNA sequence: TGTGCCAGCAGTTTAGAGACAGGGTACACAGATACGCAGTATTTT.

This rearrangement joins TRBV10-2 to TRBJ2-7, with 7 bases lining up with TRBD2. This CDR3 has 14 residues. V shed 9 bases, J shed 4 bases, and the junction held 12 bases outside the gene matches. CDR1 and CDR2 (germline): WSHSY, SAAADI. CDR3 in amino acids: CASTWNSGEYEQYF. The CDR3 DNA reads as TGCGCCAGTACCTGGAACAGCGGGGAGTACGAGCAGTACTTC.

The chain joins TRBV3-1 (or the pseudogene TRBV3-2) to TRBJ1-5; no definite D call. The CDR3 extends over 13 amino acids. Germline V gene sequence: CDR1 LGHDT, CDR2 YNNKEL (reference sequence). Trimming left V 4 bases short and J 7 bases short, with 11 bases between. CDR3 region: CASSLEREQPQHF. The CDR3 region has the DNA TGTGCCAGCAGCCTAGAGAGGGAACAGCCCCAGCATTTT.

The chain's CDR3 is CASSQAPINLAGAGEQYF. The CDR3 nucleotides read TGCGCCAGCAGCCAAGCCCCAATCAACCTAGCGGGAGCGGGGGAGCAGTACTTC. The gene calls are TRBV4-3 and TRBJ2-7; 10 bases line up with TRBD2. V gave up 1 base and J gave up 7 bases; unmatched junction bases: 16. Per the germline V gene, CDR1 is LGHNA and CDR2 is YSLEER. CDR3 length equals 18 residues.

This rearrangement joins TRBV7-3 to TRBJ2-1, with D hard to call. The V gene's germline CDR1 is SGHTA and CDR2 FQGTGA. The CDR3 length is 13 residues. V dropped 5 bases and J dropped 10 bases, with 15 bases sitting between them. The DNA of the CDR3 is TGTGCCAGCAGCCCAGACTCCCCTCAGGAGCAGTTCTTC. It specifies CASSPDSPQEQFF.

The rearrangement uses TRBV28 and TRBJ2-3; 11 positions match TRBD2. This CDR3 contains 15 residues. Germline CDR1 MDHEN, CDR2 SYDVKM. Losses at the gene ends were 3 bases for V and 3 bases for J; bases not matched to a gene: 2. Written as DNA, the CDR3 is TGTGCCAGCAGTTTGACTAGCGGGAATACAGATACGCAGTATTTT. It translates to CASSLTSGNTDTQYF.

This chain joins TRBV6-5 and TRBJ1-2; TRBD1 agrees at 9 bases. V was pared by 8 bases and J by 4 bases, with 11 bases of the junction left unmatched. The CDR3 is 15 residues long. Germline V gene lookup returns CDR1 MNHEY and CDR2 SVGAGI. The CDR3 spells CASQKGGTGSYGYTF. The CDR3 DNA reads as TGTGCCAGCCAAAAGGGCGGGACAGGGAGCTATGGCTACACCTTC.

The chain is built from TRBV5-6 and TRBJ1-1; D call uncertain. This CDR3 is 14 amino acids long. The germline V and J ends were trimmed by 1 base and 3 bases, with 10 bases remaining between them. Per germline, CDR1 SGHDT and CDR2 YYEEEE. Written as DNA, the CDR3 is TGTGCCAGCAGCTTGCCCGGGAGAGACACTGAAGCTTTCTTT. It encodes CASSLPGRDTEAFF. The full variable domain, its missing parts supplied by reference TRBV5-6 and TRBJ1-1, is DAGVTQSPTHLIKTRGQQVTLRCSPKSGHDTVSWYQQALGQGPQFIFQYYEEEERQRGNFPDRFSGHQFPNYSSELNVNALLLGDSALYLCASSLPGRDTEAFFGQGTRLTVV.

The rearrangement links TRBV5-4 to TRBJ2-1; 8 positions agree with TRBD1. The trim removed 4 bases at V and 0 bases at J, leaving 15 bases unmatched. CDR3 length: 19 residues. Germline loops: CDR1 SGHNT, CDR2 YYREEE (reference sequence). As DNA, the CDR3 is TGTGCCAGCAGCAGGGGGACAGGTCGCTGGACGAGCTCCTACAATGAGCAGTTCTTC. Translation gives CASSRGTGRWTSSYNEQFF. Full variable domain (remainder filled in from reference TRBV5-4 and TRBJ2-1): ETGVTQSPTHLIKTRGQQVTLRCSSQSGHNTVSWYQQALGQGPQFIFQYYREEENGRGNFPPRFSGLQFPNYSSELNVNALELDDSALYLCASSRGTGRWTSSYNEQFFGPGTRLTVL.

This clone was seen ten or more times. This chain links TRBV11-2 with TRBJ2-2, with 13 bases matching TRBD2. V lost 4 bases and J lost 6; bases outside the gene matches: 11. The germline V gene encodes CDR1 SGHAT and CDR2 FQNNGV. The CDR3 length is 18 residues. Written as DNA, the CDR3 is TGTGCCAGCAGCTCAGGACTAGCGGGAGTGGTCCCTCCCGGGGAGCTGTTTTTT. Amino acids: CASSSGLAGVVPPGELFF.